This record covers a single T cell receptor beta chain. Its specific antigen is unknown. The sample holds no much larger clone one base away, and base qualities are not on file. The library was produced with the immunoSEQ multiplex PCR assay. On the study's bioinformatics: A statistical classification framework was built to diagnose cytomegalovirus status from the catalog of TCR beta chain sequences. TCRdb retrieved this table from immuneACCESS and kept in-frame rearrangements only. Not all clones are present; in checked studies, unresolved V genes account for under half, and no reason is known for the remainder. For V, J and clone size, that table is used; D and trimming come from the DNA. The sample profile shows about 360,000 clones; 75% to 90% of them were found once. The ten largest clones add up to 0.83% of the sample. The donors belonged to the validation cohort of under 150 subjects, which was separate from the 666-subject first cohort.

Measured from the cysteine to the phenylalanine, the CDR3 is 14 residues long. The sequence is cut down to CDR3 DNA, 42 bases in frame from base 1. The trim is 4 bases for V and 6 bases for J, with a gap of 12 bases between the germline ends. CDR1 and CDR2 were assigned from the germline V gene as KGHSH and LQKENI. This sample is drawn from a study of cytomegalovirus exposure and HLA in healthy donors (dated 2017 in TCRdb). Regarding the study in general: According to a later analysis, one platform produced both the roughly 130 validation repertoires and the 670 or so repertoires of the first cohort. The aim of the study was to test whether cataloging public T cell receptors could identify signatures of past pathogen exposure. Along with the approximately 650-subject first cohort, a separate validation cohort of approximately 110 different subjects was used. High-throughput TCR immunosequencing, statistical association of individual TCRs with disease status, and machine learning were combined to predict cytomegalovirus infection status. Study-wide conclusions, independent of this receptor: In vitro tests confirmed that a few of the cytomegalovirus-associated TCR beta chains recognize cytomegalovirus antigens. The study listed over 150 TCR beta chains as associated with cytomegalovirus. Most TCR sequences were observed very rarely across donors, whereas some public TCRs were present in many individuals. A later analysis had no HLA typing for the validation cohort, so co-occurrence there was scored across all 120 repertoires. The authors suggested that the approach could potentially be extended to other disease states and immunological phenotypes. Of the cluster scores, around 95% were above 0 in a later analysis, which found that TCRs clustered in the first cohort also tended to co-occur in the 95 to 150 validation repertoires. In both the original and validation cohorts, the classifier was reported to diagnose cytomegalovirus status with high specificity and sensitivity.

Recombination joined TRBV18 with TRBJ1-4, with the D gene not clear enough to name. This sequence was found in a woman between 18 and 29 years old in good health and CMV-seronegative. Sequences were obtained from PBMCs. The nucleotide sequence is TGTGCCAGCTCACGGGCGCTTGCTGATGAAAAACTGTTTTTT. Its coded protein is CASSRALADEKLFF.